This TCR beta chain was sequenced during a study of identical twins. Study observations and caveats: Surplus twin overlap in beta out-of-frame sequences was less pronounced.

All donors comprised healthy Caucasians. This clonotype has a count of ten or more. Its matching antigen is unknown. TCRdb independently ran MiXCR on the 5' RACE reads; one entry per CDR3 protein. The table lists 1.5 million to 2 million distinct CDR3 sequences, under 35% of them singletons. The V gene's germline CDR1 is SQVTM and CDR2 ANQGSEA. This CDR3 has 13 amino acids. Deletions cut 0 bases from V and 2 bases from J, with 7 bases between. Material: cord blood. The TCR comes from a newborn girl in good health. The chain employs TRBV29-1 and TRBJ2-5, with a possible D match to TRBD1 (5 bases). The CDR3 sequence: CSVEEKGQETQYF. The CDR3 coding sequence is TGCAGCGTTGAAGAGAAGGGGCAAGAGACCCAGTACTTC.